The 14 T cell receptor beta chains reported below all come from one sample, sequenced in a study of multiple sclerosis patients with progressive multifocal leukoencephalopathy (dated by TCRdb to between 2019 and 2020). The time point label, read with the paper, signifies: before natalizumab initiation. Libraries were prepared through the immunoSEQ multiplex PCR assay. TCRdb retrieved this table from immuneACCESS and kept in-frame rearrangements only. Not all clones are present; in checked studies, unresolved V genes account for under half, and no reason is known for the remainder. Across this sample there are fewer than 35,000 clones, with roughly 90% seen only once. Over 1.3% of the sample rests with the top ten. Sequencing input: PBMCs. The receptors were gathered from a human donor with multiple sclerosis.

CDR3 sequence reads: CASNSGEPYEQYF. The CDR3 DNA follows: TGTGCCAGTAACTCAGGGGAGCCCTACGAGCAGTACTTC. V usage is TRBV19 and J usage is TRBJ2-7, with TRBD1 as a possible D gene (6 bases). Trimming removed 7 bases at V and 2 bases at J, with 12 bases between. This CDR3 is built from 13 residues. The V gene's germline CDR1 is LNHDA and CDR2 SQIVND (reference sequence).

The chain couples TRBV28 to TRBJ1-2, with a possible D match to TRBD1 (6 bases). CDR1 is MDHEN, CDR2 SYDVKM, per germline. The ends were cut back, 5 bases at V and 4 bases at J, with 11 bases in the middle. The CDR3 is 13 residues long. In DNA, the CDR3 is TGTGCCAGCAGTCCCGGGACACTCTATGGCTACACCTTC. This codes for CASSPGTLYGYTF.

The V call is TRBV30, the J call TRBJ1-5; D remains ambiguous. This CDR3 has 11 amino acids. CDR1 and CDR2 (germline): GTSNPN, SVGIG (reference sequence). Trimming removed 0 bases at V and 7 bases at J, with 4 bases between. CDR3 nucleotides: TGTGCCTGGAGTGTAGGCCAGCCCCAGCATTTT. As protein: CAWSVGQPQHF.

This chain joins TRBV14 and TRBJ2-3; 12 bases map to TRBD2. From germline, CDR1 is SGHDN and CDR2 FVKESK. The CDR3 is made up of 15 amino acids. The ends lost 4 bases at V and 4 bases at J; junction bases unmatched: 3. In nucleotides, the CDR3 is TGTGCCAGCAGCCTTCTAGCGGGAGGGTCAGATACGCAGTATTTT. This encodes CASSLLAGGSDTQYF.

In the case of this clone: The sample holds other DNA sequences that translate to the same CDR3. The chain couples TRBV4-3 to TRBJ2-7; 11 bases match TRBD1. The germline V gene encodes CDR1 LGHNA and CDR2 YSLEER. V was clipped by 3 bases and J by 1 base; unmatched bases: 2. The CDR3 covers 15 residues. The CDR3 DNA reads TGCGCCAGCAGCCACGGGACAGGGGGTTCCTACGAGCAGTACTTC. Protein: CASSHGTGGSYEQYF.

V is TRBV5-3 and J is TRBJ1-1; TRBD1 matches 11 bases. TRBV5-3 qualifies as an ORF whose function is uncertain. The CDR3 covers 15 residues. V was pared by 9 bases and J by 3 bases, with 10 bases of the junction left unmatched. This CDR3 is CAKGGQGARYTEAFF. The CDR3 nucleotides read TGTGCCAAAGGCGGACAGGGGGCTCGGTACACTGAAGCTTTCTTT.

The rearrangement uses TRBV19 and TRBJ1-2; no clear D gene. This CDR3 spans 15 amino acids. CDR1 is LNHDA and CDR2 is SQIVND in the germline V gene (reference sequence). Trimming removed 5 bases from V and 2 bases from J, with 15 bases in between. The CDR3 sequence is CASSWTQSSNYGYTF. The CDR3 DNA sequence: TGTGCCAGTAGTTGGACTCAGAGCAGCAACTATGGCTACACCTTC.

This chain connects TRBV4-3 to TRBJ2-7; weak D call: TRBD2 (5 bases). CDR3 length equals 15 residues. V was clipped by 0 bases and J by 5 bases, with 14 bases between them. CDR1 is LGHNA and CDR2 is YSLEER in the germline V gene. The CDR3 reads CASSQDPGNLHEQYF. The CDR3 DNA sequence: TGCGCCAGCAGCCAAGATCCCGGGAACTTACACGAGCAGTACTTC.

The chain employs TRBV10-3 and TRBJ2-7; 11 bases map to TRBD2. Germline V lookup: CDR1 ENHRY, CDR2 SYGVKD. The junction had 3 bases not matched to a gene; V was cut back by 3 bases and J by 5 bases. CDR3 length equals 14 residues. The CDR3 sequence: CAISELAGANEQYF. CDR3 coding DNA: TGTGCCATCAGTGAACTAGCGGGAGCTAACGAGCAGTACTTC.

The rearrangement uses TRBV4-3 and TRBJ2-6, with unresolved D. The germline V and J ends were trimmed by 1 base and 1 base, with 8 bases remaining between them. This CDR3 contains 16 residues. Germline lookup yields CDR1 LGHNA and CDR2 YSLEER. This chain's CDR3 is CASSQAPHSGANVLTF. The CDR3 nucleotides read TGCGCCAGCAGCCAAGCGCCGCATTCTGGGGCCAACGTCCTGACTTTC.

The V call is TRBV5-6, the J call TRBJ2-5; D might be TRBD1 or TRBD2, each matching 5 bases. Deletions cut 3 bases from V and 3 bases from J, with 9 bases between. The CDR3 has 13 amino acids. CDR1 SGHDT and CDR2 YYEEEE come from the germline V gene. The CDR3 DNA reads TGTGCCAGCAGCTCGGGGCTGGAAGAGACCCAGTACTTC. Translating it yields CASSSGLEETQYF.

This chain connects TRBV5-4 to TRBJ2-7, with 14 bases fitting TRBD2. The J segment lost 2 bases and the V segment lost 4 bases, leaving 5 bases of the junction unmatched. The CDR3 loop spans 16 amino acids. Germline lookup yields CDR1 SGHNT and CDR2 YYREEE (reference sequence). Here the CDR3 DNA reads TGTGCCAGCAGCCCGGGACTAGCGGGAGACACCTACGAGCAGTACTTC. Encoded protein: CASSPGLAGDTYEQYF.

CDR3 protein: CASSLARYHEQYF. In DNA form, the CDR3 reads TGCGCCAGCAGCTTGGCCAGGTACCACGAGCAGTACTTC. This chain uses TRBV5-1 with TRBJ2-5; no definite D call. The J call may not be correct, given that the DNA end is closer to TRBJ2-7. Germline-derived CDR1 and CDR2 are SGHRS and YFSETQ. This CDR3 spans 13 amino acids.

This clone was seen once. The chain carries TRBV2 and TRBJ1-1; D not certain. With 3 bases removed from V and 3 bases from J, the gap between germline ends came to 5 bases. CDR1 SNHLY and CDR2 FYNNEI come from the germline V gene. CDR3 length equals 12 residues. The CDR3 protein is CASSDGYTEAFF. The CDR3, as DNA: TGTGCCAGCAGTGACGGGTACACTGAAGCTTTCTTT. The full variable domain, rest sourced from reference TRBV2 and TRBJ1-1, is EPEVTQTPSHQVTQMGQEVILRCVPISNHLYFYWYRQILGQKVEFLVSFYNNEISEKSEIFDDQFSVERPDGSNFTLKIRSTKLEDSAMYFCASSDGYTEAFFGQGTRLTVV.